This entry describes one T cell receptor (beta chain). No antigen is known for it. Trimming removed 1 base at V and 7 bases at J, with 11 bases between. CDR3 length: 13 amino acids. Looked up from germline, CDR1 is DFQATT and CDR2 is SNEGSKA (reference sequence). Together with a sample-barcoded 5' primer, a J-beta primer mix was included in a second PCR lasting roughly 6 to 12 cycles. Every sample produced at least 3 million CDR3-containing paired-end reads. TCRdb fed the 5' RACE reads into MiXCR, producing one record per CDR3 protein. The sample has about 1,600,000 distinct CDR3 sequences, approximately 42% seen once. The sample belongs to a study of blood T cells in healthy people across ages. Study-wide findings and caveats: Reliance upon unsorted PBMCs precluded definitive naive versus antigen-experienced comparison.

Drawing of peripheral blood yielded about 10 milliliters from each donor. Material for sequencing was blood. The rearrangement links TRBV20-1 to TRBJ1-5, with D perhaps TRBD1 (5 bases). The receptor's source is a woman aged 18-30 years in good health. The CDR3 reads CSARVGVLQPQHF. Here the CDR3 DNA reads TGCAGTGCTAGAGTAGGGGTGTTGCAGCCCCAGCATTTT.